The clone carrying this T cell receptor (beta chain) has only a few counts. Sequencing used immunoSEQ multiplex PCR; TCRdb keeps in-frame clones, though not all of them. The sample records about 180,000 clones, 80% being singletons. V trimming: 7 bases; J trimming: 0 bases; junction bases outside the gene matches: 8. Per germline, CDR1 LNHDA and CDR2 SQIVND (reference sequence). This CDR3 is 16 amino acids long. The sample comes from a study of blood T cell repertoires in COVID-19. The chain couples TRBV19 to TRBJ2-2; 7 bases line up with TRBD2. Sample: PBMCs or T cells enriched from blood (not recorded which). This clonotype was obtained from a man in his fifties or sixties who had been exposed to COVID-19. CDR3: CASTPLSGANTGELFF. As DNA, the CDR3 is TGTGCCAGTACCCCTCTCAGCGGGGCGAACACCGGGGAGCTGTTTTTT.